This is a list of T cell receptor beta chains from one sample in a study of cytomegalovirus exposure and HLA in healthy donors. TCRdb's copy holds only in-frame clones and misses some; the assay was immunoSEQ multiplex PCR. The sample has 42,000 or so clones, about 47% seen once. Source material: PBMCs. The receptor source for this set is a human donor in good health. The CDR3 runs from the conserved cysteine through the conserved F or W. Each record gives: D gene, V gene, J gene, clone size, CDR3 protein, CDR3 DNA. A D gene is named only where the DNA matches it firmly. Size values are once, few and many counts, or a class for expanded clones, and some rows have none.

TRBD2	TRBV5-1	TRBJ2-5	.	CASTNRLAGQETQYF	TGCGCCAGCACCAATAGACTAGCGGGGCAAGAGACCCAGTACTTC
.	TRBV7-2	TRBJ2-7	few	CASSLGGRAYEQYF	TGTGCCAGCAGCTTAGGAGGGCGGGCCTACGAGCAGTACTTC
TRBD1	TRBV2	TRBJ2-5	.	CASSDRGRGHF	TGTGCCAGCAGCGATAGGGGGCGAGGGCACTTC
TRBD2	TRBV7-2	TRBJ2-1	few	CASSLGGSGGASNEQFF	TGTGCCAGCAGCTTAGGGGGTAGCGGGGGGGCCAGTAATGAGCAGTTCTTC
.	TRBV29-1	TRBJ2-5	.	CSVGSGETQYF	TGCAGCGTCGGCAGCGGGGAGACCCAGTACTTC
.	TRBV7-2	TRBJ1-1	.	CASSFSVRNTEAFF	TGTGCCAGCAGCTTTAGCGTCCGGAACACTGAAGCTTTCTTT
.	TRBV9	TRBJ1-1	.	CASSARTEEAFF	TGTGCCAGCAGCGCCAGGACAGAAGAAGCTTTCTTT
.	TRBV2	TRBJ1-1	.	CASRGQPNTEAFF	TGTGCCAGCAGGGGACAACCAAACACTGAAGCTTTCTTT
TRBD1	TRBV11-1	TRBJ1-1	.	CASSSIQGASTEAFF	TGTGCCAGCAGCAGCATACAGGGGGCGAGCACTGAAGCTTTCTTT
TRBD1	TRBV7-8	TRBJ1-5	few	CASSLGQGAQPQHF	TGTGCCAGCAGCTTAGGACAGGGTGCTCAGCCCCAGCATTTT
.	TRBV7-2	TRBJ1-5	.	CASSDQGREQPQHF	TGTGCCAGCAGCGATCAGGGAAGGGAACAGCCCCAGCATTTT
TRBD2	TRBV10-3	TRBJ2-2	.	CAISAGTSGRAGTGELFF	TGTGCCATCAGCGCTGGGACTAGCGGGAGGGCCGGCACCGGGGAGCTGTTTTTT
TRBD1	TRBV25-1	TRBJ2-1	few	CASSESGQLYNEQFF	TGTGCCAGCAGTGAATCGGGACAGCTCTACAATGAGCAGTTCTTC
.	TRBV7-3	TRBJ2-2	few	CASSSGLGRGTGELFF	TGTGCCAGCAGCTCGGGACTCGGGAGAGGCACCGGGGAGCTGTTTTTT
TRBD1	TRBV4-3	TRBJ1-2	.	CASSQDRTGYGYTF	TGCGCCAGCAGCCAAGATCGGACAGGCTATGGCTACACCTTC
.	TRBV5-8	TRBJ1-1	.	CASTFGAANTEAFF	TGTGCCAGCACGTTTGGGGCTGCCAACACTGAAGCTTTCTTT
TRBD2	TRBV5-1	TRBJ2-3	.	CASSLELAGAGDTQYF	TGCGCCAGCAGCTTGGAACTAGCGGGAGCAGGAGATACGCAGTATTTT
TRBD1	TRBV7-9	TRBJ1-1	.	CASSLTGGPNTEAFF	TGTGCCAGCAGCTTGACAGGGGGGCCGAACACTGAAGCTTTCTTT
.	TRBV5-6	TRBJ1-2	.	CASSQRTVGNYGYTF	TGTGCCAGCAGCCAAAGGACAGTAGGGAACTATGGCTACACCTTC
TRBD1	TRBV27	TRBJ1-2	.	CASTGGYGYTF	TGTGCCAGCACAGGGGGCTATGGCTACACCTTC
TRBD2	TRBV6-5	TRBJ2-7	.	CASSATSGGPYEQYF	TGTGCCAGCAGTGCGACTAGCGGGGGACCCTACGAGCAGTACTTC
TRBD1	TRBV29-1	TRBJ1-5	.	CSVKQGAGNQPQHF	TGCAGCGTGAAACAGGGGGCAGGCAATCAGCCCCAGCATTTT
.	TRBV7-8	TRBJ2-3	.	CASSHKTGKGTRRDTQYF	TGTGCCAGCAGCCATAAAACAGGGAAGGGAACGCGGAGGGATACGCAGTATTTT
TRBD1	TRBV5-1	TRBJ2-7	.	CASSFDRGIYEQYF	TGCGCCAGCAGCTTCGACAGGGGGATTTACGAGCAGTACTTC
.	TRBV6-6	TRBJ1-4	.	CASTKTGGTNEKLFF	TGTGCCAGCACCAAAACGGGGGGGACTAATGAAAAACTGTTTTTT
.	TRBV11-3	TRBJ2-2	.	CASSVTDGELFF	TGTGCCAGCAGCGTGACAGACGGGGAGCTGTTTTTT
TRBD1	TRBV2	TRBJ1-2	.	CASSLGQGKESGYTF	TGTGCCAGCAGCTTGGGACAGGGGAAGGAAAGTGGCTACACCTTC
TRBD2	TRBV2	TRBJ2-7	few	CASSRGLAGLYEQYF	TGTGCCAGCAGTAGGGGACTAGCGGGGCTCTACGAGCAGTACTTC
.	TRBV9	TRBJ1-1	.	CASSRDTEAFF	TGTGCCTCGTCCCGGGACACTGAAGCTTTCTTT
TRBD1	TRBV28	TRBJ1-6	.	CASIEGAIDNSPLHF	TGTGCCAGCATCGAGGGGGCGATAGATAATTCACCCCTCCACTTT
TRBD1	TRBV18	TRBJ1-2	few	CASSPGDRVGYGYTF	TGTGCCAGCTCACCCGGGGACAGGGTTGGGTATGGCTACACCTTC
.	TRBV7-8	TRBJ2-6	few	CASSYTGIGEANVLTF	TGTGCCAGCAGCTACACAGGGATCGGAGAAGCCAACGTCCTGACTTTC
.	TRBV5-4	TRBJ2-2	.	CASSFDTGPGELFF	TGTGCCAGCAGCTTCGATACTGGGCCCGGGGAGCTGTTTTTT
.	TRBV11-2	TRBJ2-1	.	CAGAHPGGAYNEQFF	TGTGCCGGTGCCCACCCTGGCGGGGCCTACAATGAGCAGTTCTTC
.	TRBV27	TRBJ2-2	.	CASSAQTLTPGELFF	TGTGCCAGCAGCGCCCAAACCCTCACACCCGGGGAGCTGTTTTTT
TRBD2	TRBV9	TRBJ2-3	once	CASSPIGLAGALGTDTQYF	TGTGCCAGCAGCCCTATTGGCCTAGCGGGGGCCCTTGGCACAGATACGCAGTATTTT
TRBD1	TRBV7-3	TRBJ2-2	.	CASSFKGTENTGELFF	TGTGCCAGCAGCTTTAAGGGGACAGAAAACACCGGGGAGCTGTTTTTT
TRBD1	TRBV18	TRBJ1-5	.	CASSGQGGGQPQHF	TGTGCCAGCTCAGGACAGGGAGGCGGCCAGCCCCAGCATTTT
TRBD1	TRBV13	TRBJ1-6	.	CASSFLGQGVDSPLHF	TGTGCCAGCAGCTTCCTAGGACAGGGTGTTGATTCACCCCTCCACTTT
.	TRBV21-1	TRBJ2-7	.	CASSKGAGEAYEQYF	TGTGCCAGCAGCAAGGGAGCGGGAGAAGCCTACGAGCAGTACTTC
.	TRBV6-5	TRBJ1-1	once	CASSTTGGTAEAFF	TGTGCCAGCAGTACCACGGGGGGTACGGCTGAAGCTTTCTTT
TRBD1	TRBV6-4	TRBJ1-1	.	CASTRTGGSTEAFF	TGTGCCAGCACCCGGACAGGGGGATCCACTGAAGCTTTCTTT
.	TRBV13	TRBJ2-7	once	CASSLGPATFYEQYF	TGTGCCAGCAGTTTGGGGCCAGCCACCTTCTACGAGCAGTACTTC
TRBD2	TRBV5-1	TRBJ2-3	.	CASSLTSGGGTDTQYF	TGCGCCAGCAGCCTTACTAGCGGGGGGGGGACAGATACGCAGTATTTT
.	TRBV4-2	TRBJ2-7	.	CASSQAQGFLYEQYF	TGTGCCAGCAGCCAAGCACAGGGTTTTCTCTACGAGCAGTACTTC
.	TRBV7-9	TRBJ1-2	few	CASSSIGGANYGYTF	TGTGCCAGCAGCTCCATTGGCGGAGCTAACTATGGCTACACCTTC
.	TRBV7-2	TRBJ2-7	.	CASSFTSVGEQYF	TGTGCCAGCAGCTTCACGAGCGTGGGCGAGCAGTACTTC
.	TRBV30	TRBJ2-1	.	CAWAASSYNEQFF	TGTGCCTGGGCGGCTAGCTCCTACAATGAGCAGTTCTTC
TRBD2	TRBV6-5	TRBJ2-7	.	CASSRLAESYEQYF	TGTGCCAGCAGCCGACTAGCGGAGAGCTACGAGCAGTACTTC
TRBD2	TRBV10-3	TRBJ2-1	.	CAISEAGLADNEQFF	TGTGCCATCAGTGAAGCGGGACTGGCCGACAATGAGCAGTTCTTC
TRBD1	TRBV28	TRBJ2-3	few	CASSSAGTGKDTQYF	TGTGCCAGCAGTTCCGCCGGGACAGGGAAGGATACGCAGTATTTT
TRBD1	TRBV5-1	TRBJ1-2	.	CASRGQGANYGYTF	TGCGCCAGCAGAGGACAGGGGGCGAACTATGGCTACACCTTC
TRBD1	TRBV29-1	TRBJ1-2	.	CSVGQGESGYTF	TGCAGCGTTGGGCAGGGGGAGTCGGGCTACACCTTC
.	TRBV28	TRBJ1-3	.	CASSLMRAHTIYF	TGTGCCAGCAGTTTAATGAGGGCCCACACCATATATTTT
.	TRBV9	TRBJ2-1	.	CASSLSRENEQFF	TGTGCCAGCAGCCTGAGTAGGGAGAATGAGCAGTTCTTC
.	TRBV7-3	TRBJ2-2	once	CASSPGKGLSPGELFF	TGTGCCAGCAGCCCGGGAAAAGGGTTGAGTCCCGGGGAGCTGTTTTTT
.	TRBV19	TRBJ1-1	medium-sized	CASRGNTEAFF	TGTGCCAGTCGGGGGAACACTGAAGCTTTCTTT
.	TRBV30	TRBJ2-3	.	CAWSQGRSTDTQYF	TGTGCCTGGAGTCAGGGTCGTAGCACAGATACGCAGTATTTT
.	TRBV2	TRBJ1-4	.	CASRQAEKLFF	TGTGCCAGCAGGCAAGCGGAAAAACTGTTTTTT
.	TRBV25-1	TRBJ2-7	.	CASSHGGSYEQYF	TGTGCCAGCAGTCACGGGGGATCCTACGAGCAGTACTTC